The 28 T cell receptor beta chains reported below all come from one sample, sequenced in a study of cytomegalovirus exposure and HLA in healthy donors. The study ran its PCR with 60 Vbeta and 13 Jbeta primers. Repertoires were generated with immunoSEQ multiplex PCR, while TCRdb's copy carries only in-frame clones and drops some. This sample yields 110,000 or so clones, of which over 75% are seen a single time; about 5% belongs to the top ten. The material sequenced was PBMCs. Receptors originate from a young woman in good health and CMV-seropositive.

The chain carries TRBV2 and TRBJ1-3; D remains unclear. This CDR3 spans 15 amino acids. CDR1 SNHLY and CDR2 FYNNEI come from the germline V gene. Trimming took off 0 bases at V and 7 bases at J, with 13 bases between the two ends. This CDR3 is CASSEAGQAGNTIYF. The CDR3 DNA is TGTGCCAGCAGTGAAGCTGGGCAGGCGGGGAACACCATATATTTT.

The genes are TRBV5-1 and TRBJ2-7; D is perhaps TRBD1 (6 bases). Germline V gene sequence: CDR1 SGHRS, CDR2 YFSETQ. V lost 2 bases, J lost 1 base, and 13 bases lay in between. The CDR3 contains 15 residues. In nucleotides, the CDR3 is TGCGCCAGCAGCTTCGGGGACACTACTTCCTACGAGCAGTACTTC. Encoded protein: CASSFGDTTSYEQYF.

The chain carries TRBV30 and TRBJ1-4; D may be TRBD1 (6 bases). V was shortened by 2 bases and J by 4 bases, with 11 bases between the two germline ends. The CDR3 consists of 14 residues. Germline V gives CDR1 GTSNPN, CDR2 SVGIG (reference sequence). CDR3 DNA sequence: TGTGCCTGGAGTAAGGAGGACAGTAATGAAAAACTGTTTTTT. As protein: CAWSKEDSNEKLFF. The whole variable domain, filled in from reference TRBV30 and TRBJ1-4, reads SQTIHQWPATLVQPVGSPLSLECTVEGTSNPNLYWYRQAAGRGLQLLFYSVGIGQISSEVPQNLSASRPQDRQFILSSKKLLLSDSGFYLCAWSKEDSNEKLFFGSGTQLSVL.

This clone appeared a few times. This rearrangement joins TRBV6-5 to TRBJ1-1, with 11 nucleotides matching TRBD1. V trimming: 9 bases; J trimming: 4 bases; junction bases outside the gene matches: 7. The CDR3 totals 14 residues. The V gene's germline CDR1 is MNHEY and CDR2 SVGAGI. The DNA of the CDR3 is TGTGCCAGTTGGACAGGGGGCGGTGGCACTGAAGCTTTCTTT. As protein: CASWTGGGGTEAFF.

The gene calls are TRBV6-5 and TRBJ1-1; TRBD1 matches 7 bases. The CDR3 is 14 residues long. V lost 4 bases and J lost 7; bases outside the gene matches: 9. Germline V lookup: CDR1 MNHEY, CDR2 SVGAGI. This CDR3 reads CASSSQDRVGEAFF. The CDR3 nucleotides are TGTGCCAGCAGTTCTCAAGACAGGGTAGGTGAAGCTTTCTTT.

This clone has only a few counts. The chain has TRBV6-1 and TRBJ1-1, with D unresolved. Germline V CDR1 and CDR2: MNHNS, SASEGT. V was clipped by 7 bases and J by 8 bases, with 17 bases between them. This CDR3 has 13 residues. The CDR3 coding sequence is TGTGCCAGCATTAATACCGGACTGCAGGAAGCTTTCTTT. Its translation is CASINTGLQEAFF.

The chain recombines TRBV7-3 with TRBJ2-2; weak D call: TRBD2 (6 bases). This CDR3 is 16 amino acids long. The V and J ends lost 5 bases and 3 bases respectively, with 16 bases between them. Germline CDR1 is SGHTA and CDR2 is FQGTGA. This CDR3 is CASSKTGTVDTGELFF. In DNA, the CDR3 is TGTGCCAGCAGCAAAACTGGGACTGTCGACACCGGGGAGCTGTTTTTT.

The chain employs TRBV27 and TRBJ2-5, with 8 positions matching TRBD2. CDR3 size: 16 residues. Germline CDR1 is MNHEY and CDR2 is SMNVEV (reference sequence). Trimming took 7 bases from V and 5 from J; bases not matched to a gene: 15. The CDR3 region is CASKSRREASRETQYF. The CDR3 nucleotides read TGTGCCAGCAAATCTCGGCGGGAGGCCTCCAGGGAGACCCAGTACTTC.

V gene TRBV5-6 combines with J gene TRBJ1-1; 10 bases are shared with TRBD1. The CDR3 loop spans 14 amino acids. V trimming: 4 bases; J trimming: 5 bases; junction bases outside the gene matches: 5. From germline, CDR1 is SGHDT and CDR2 YYEEEE. The CDR3 sequence: CASSPGTGETEAFF. The CDR3 bases are TGTGCCAGCAGCCCAGGGACAGGGGAGACTGAAGCTTTCTTT.

This clone was detected once. The chain links TRBV20-1 to TRBJ2-3; D is undetermined. This CDR3 contains 10 residues. V gave up 4 bases and J gave up 8 bases, with 7 bases separating them. The germline V gene encodes CDR1 DFQATT and CDR2 SNEGSKA (reference sequence). Written as DNA, the CDR3 is TGCAGTGCTATACTCTTTACGCAGTATTTT. It translates to CSAILFTQYF.

The rearrangement joins TRBV5-6 to TRBJ1-5; D may be TRBD1 (5 bases). There are 15 residues in the CDR3. Looked up from germline, CDR1 is SGHDT and CDR2 is YYEEEE. With 1 base removed from V and 2 bases from J, the gap between germline ends came to 10 bases. The CDR3 loop is CASSLQGLGNQPQHF. In DNA form, the CDR3 reads TGTGCCAGCAGCTTGCAGGGTCTGGGCAATCAGCCCCAGCATTTT.

This sequence joins TRBV4-1 and TRBJ2-7; TRBD1 matches 9 bases. The CDR3 sequence is 13 residues long. The germline V gene has CDR1 MGHRA and CDR2 YSYEKL. J gave up 6 bases and V 5 bases, and 5 bases lay outside the gene matches. CDR3 nucleotide sequence: TGCGCCAGCAGCGGGACAGGGACAAGCGAGCAGTACTTC. This codes for CASSGTGTSEQYF.

This chain joins TRBV19 and TRBJ1-4; D gene ambiguous. V shed 5 bases and J shed 8 bases, with 18 bases lying between them. This CDR3 contains 15 residues. The germline V gene has CDR1 LNHDA and CDR2 SQIVND (reference sequence). The CDR3 spells CASSWARGLVEKLFF. The DNA for the CDR3 is TGTGCCAGTAGTTGGGCGCGGGGATTGGTAGAAAAACTGTTTTTT.

This clone has more than one count but fewer than ten. The CDR3 spells CASSPGRLGQGDTQYF. CDR3 DNA: TGCGCCAGCAGCCCTGGGAGGCTAGGGCAGGGAGATACGCAGTATTTT. The genes are TRBV5-1 and TRBJ2-3, with a weak D call TRBD2 (6 bases). From germline, CDR1 is SGHRS and CDR2 YFSETQ. The CDR3 runs to 16 residues. V lost 4 bases, J lost 5 bases, and 20 bases lay in between.

The rearrangement links TRBV29-1 to TRBJ2-1; TRBD2 matches 11 bases. The CDR3 spans 16 residues. The trim removed 6 bases at V and 6 bases at J, leaving 13 bases unmatched. The germline V gene has CDR1 SQVTM and CDR2 ANQGSEA. The DNA of the CDR3 is TGCAGCGTCCTTAGCGGGAGGGCCGTCTCGGTCAATGAGCAGTTCTTC. It specifies CSVLSGRAVSVNEQFF.

The chain couples TRBV9 to TRBJ2-5, with D uncertain. The germline CDR1 and CDR2 sequences are SGDLS and YYNGEE. The V gene lost 3 bases and the J gene lost 2 bases, with 14 bases spanning the gap. CDR3 size: 15 residues. CDR3 coding DNA: TGTGCCAGCAGCGGCGCGGTCTCGGATCAAGAGACCCAGTACTTC. This gives the protein CASSGAVSDQETQYF.

The chain uses TRBV13 and TRBJ2-5, with TRBD1 identical over 9 bases. The end of the DNA fits TRBJ2-7 better, so the J call may be wrong. This CDR3 is built from 11 residues. Germline-derived CDR1 and CDR2 are PRHDT and FYEKMQ (reference sequence). The CDR3 loop is CASEDRGEQYF. In DNA, the CDR3 is TGTGCCAGCGAGGACAGGGGCGAGCAGTACTTC.

This sequence joins TRBV12-5 and TRBJ1-1; a weak D match, TRBD1 (5 bases). V lost 6 bases and J lost 5, with 16 bases in between. The CDR3 runs 14 residues. CDR1 LGHNT and CDR2 FRNRAP come from the germline V gene. CDR3 sequence reads: CASGEQVVGTEAFF. The DNA of the CDR3 is TGTGCTAGTGGGGAACAGGTTGTGGGGACTGAAGCTTTCTTT.

The chain combines TRBV5-6 with TRBJ1-1; TRBD1 might be the D (5 bases). Germline V CDR1 and CDR2: SGHDT, YYEEEE. V shed 4 bases and J shed 2 bases, with 9 bases lying between them. The CDR3 loop spans 13 amino acids. The CDR3 DNA follows: TGTGCCAGCAGCCGACAGAGAAACACTGAAGCTTTCTTT. Encoded protein: CASSRQRNTEAFF.

The chain couples TRBV7-9 to TRBJ2-7; D is perhaps TRBD2 (5 bases). CDR1 is SEHNR, CDR2 FQNEAQ, per germline (reference sequence). V lost 2 bases and J lost 2, with 7 bases in between. The CDR3 has 13 amino acids. DNA of the CDR3: TGTGCCAGCAGCTTAATGGAGGCCTACGAGCAGTACTTC. Protein: CASSLMEAYEQYF.

The CDR3 protein is CASSKTGDATQYF. In nucleotides, the CDR3 is TGCGCCAGCAGCAAGACAGGGGATGCGACCCAGTACTTC. The chain carries TRBV4-1 and TRBJ2-5, with 8 bases lining up with TRBD1. V shed 5 bases, J shed 7 bases, and the junction held 6 bases outside the gene matches. Germline values: CDR1 MGHRA, CDR2 YSYEKL. The CDR3 spans 13 residues.

This chain links TRBV6-5 with TRBJ1-5, with D uncertain. This CDR3 contains 15 residues. V lost 6 bases and J lost 0, with 12 bases in between. Germline-derived CDR1 and CDR2 are MNHEY and SVGAGI. The CDR3 here is CASSPYPYSNQPQHF. The CDR3 DNA follows: TGTGCCAGCAGCCCCTATCCATATAGCAATCAGCCCCAGCATTTT.

The CDR3 sequence is CASSFGGLAGGETQYF. The CDR3, as DNA: TGCGCCAGCAGCTTCGGGGGACTAGCGGGGGGGGAGACCCAGTACTTC. This chain connects TRBV5-1 to TRBJ2-5; 16 bases align to TRBD2. This CDR3 is built from 16 residues. The germline V gene has CDR1 SGHRS and CDR2 YFSETQ. The junction had 3 bases not matched to a gene; V was cut back by 2 bases and J by 5 bases. The full variable domain, rest sourced from reference TRBV5-1 and TRBJ2-5, is KAGVTQTPRYLIKTRGQQVTLSCSPISGHRSVSWYQQTPGQGLQFLFEYFSETQRNKGNFPGRFSGRQFSNSRSEMNVSTLELGDSALYLCASSFGGLAGGETQYFGPGTRLLVL.

The chain uses TRBV4-1 and TRBJ2-7; D remains unclear. This CDR3 is built from 17 residues. The germline V and J ends were trimmed by 0 bases and 0 bases, with 15 bases remaining between them. Germline loops: CDR1 MGHRA, CDR2 YSYEKL. The DNA of the CDR3 is TGCGCCAGCAGCCAAGATCCTTCCGGAGTCAACTCCTACGAGCAGTACTTC. It translates to CASSQDPSGVNSYEQYF.

This chain connects TRBV11-3 to TRBJ2-7, with D perhaps matching TRBD1 (6 bases). Germline V lookup: CDR1 SGHNT, CDR2 YENEEA. The CDR3 is 15 residues long. Deletions cut 4 bases from V and 0 bases from J, with 13 bases between. The CDR3 sequence is CASSSRDTNSYEQYF. For the CDR3, the DNA is TGTGCCAGCAGCTCTCGGGACACAAACTCCTACGAGCAGTACTTC.

This sequence joins TRBV6-6 and TRBJ1-2; 7 bases fit TRBD1. The CDR3 length is 14 residues. Germline V gene sequence: CDR1 MNHNY, CDR2 SVGAGI (reference sequence). J was trimmed by 0 bases and V by 9 bases; bases with no gene match: 7. The CDR3 DNA reads TGTGCCAGTCTAGGGGACAGAGCTAACTATGGCTACACCTTC. This gives the protein CASLGDRANYGYTF.

The V call is TRBV30, the J call TRBJ1-4; D uncertain. CDR3 length equals 14 residues. V lost 2 bases and J lost 8, with 15 bases in between. Germline V lookup: CDR1 GTSNPN, CDR2 SVGIG (reference sequence). The CDR3 bases are TGTGCCTGGAGTACCGGACTAGCCGGGGAAAAACTGTTTTTT. This sequence encodes CAWSTGLAGEKLFF.

This chain joins TRBV30 and TRBJ1-4; 7 nucleotides line up with TRBD1. Per the germline V gene, CDR1 is GTSNPN and CDR2 is SVGIG (reference sequence). With 2 bases clipped from V and 8 bases from J, the junction kept 11 bases outside the gene matches. The length of the CDR3 is 15 residues. DNA of the CDR3: TGTGCCTGGAGTTCAACAGGGGACCCGGGGGAAAAACTGTTTTTT. Protein product: CAWSSTGDPGEKLFF.